Below are 21 T cell receptor beta chains sequenced from a single sample in a study of tumor and adjacent non-tumor tissue in lung cancer. Three rounds of nested PCR, following a modified ARM-PCR protocol, produced the TCRbeta library. TCRdb ran MiXCR on the multiplex PCR reads and lists one entry per CDR3 protein. The sample has approximately 80,000 distinct CDR3 sequences, more than 80% seen once. No cell sorting was done before RNA was extracted from the tissue. The normal lung tissue was taken more than 3 cm from the tumor edge. Sequenced sample: distant non-tumor lung tissue. All receptors come from a man aged 60 to 69 with non-small cell lung cancer.

J is TRBJ2-3 and V is TRBV20-1, with TRBD2 matching 8 bases. The CDR3 is 15 amino acids. V lost 4 bases to trimming and J lost 7 bases; unmatched junction nucleotides: 13. Germline CDR1 and CDR2: DFQATT and SNEGSKA (reference sequence). The CDR3 spells CSATGGGLSAHTQYF. CDR3 bases: TGCAGTGCTACAGGCGGGGGGTTGAGCGCACATACGCAGTATTTT.

On this clonotype itself: A clone one base away is much larger, so this may be a read error. CDR3 residues: CAISYSLDLVKGWPQHF. CDR3 DNA: TGTGCCATCAGTTACTCCCTGGACCTCGTAAAAGGGTGGCCCCAGCATTTT. The V gene is TRBV6-5, the J gene TRBJ1-5, with D uncertain. This CDR3 is 17 amino acids long. Per the germline V gene, CDR1 is MNHEY and CDR2 is SVGAGI.

This chain links TRBV11-2 with TRBJ2-7; D is unclear. Germline CDR1 reads SGHAT; CDR2 reads FQNNGV. The CDR3 runs 14 residues. The V end was cut by 4 bases, the J end by 0 bases, with 10 bases between. For the CDR3, the DNA is TGTGCCAGCAGCTATGCATCTCTCTCCTACGAGCAGTACTTC. Amino acid sequence: CASSYASLSYEQYF.

Concerning this clonotype itself: An end of the junction differs from the germline gene, which may be a read error. J is TRBJ2-1 and V is TRBV11-1; 9 bases are a match to TRBD2. The CDR3 runs to 17 residues. Germline loops: CDR1 SGHAT, CDR2 FQDESV (reference sequence). CDR3 nucleotide sequence: TGTCCCAGCAGCTTATCTCGGCTAGCGGGATGCAACAATGATCAGTTTTTC. Residues: CPSSLSRLAGCNNDQFF.

V usage is TRBV11-3 and J usage is TRBJ2-7; D is unresolved. Germline V gene data show CDR1 as SGHNT and CDR2 as YENEEA. The CDR3 has 16 amino acids. The V gene lost 3 bases and the J gene lost 6 bases, with 21 bases spanning the gap. This CDR3 reads CASSFLTRTLGCEQYF. CDR3 bases: TGTGCCAGCAGCTTCCTTACACGGACCCTCGGGTGCGAGCAGTACTTC. Drawing the rest from reference TRBV11-3 and TRBJ2-7, the complete variable domain is EAGVVQSPRYKIIEKKQPVAFWCNPISGHNTLYWYLQNLGQGPELLIRYENEEAVDDSQLPKDRFSAERLKGVDSTLKIQPAELGDSAVYLCASSFLTRTLGCEQYFGPGTRLTVT.

About this clonotype: An end of the junction does not agree with germline; a read error may underlie this. The genes are TRBV10-2 and TRBJ2-1; 11 bases fit TRBD2. Germline-derived CDR1 and CDR2 are WSHSY and SAAADI. This CDR3 spans 15 amino acids. CDR3 in amino acids: CASNELAGALNEQFF. The CDR3 DNA reads as TGCGCCAGCAACGAACTAGCGGGAGCGCTAAATGAACAGTTCTTC.

In the case of this clonotype: One end of the junction fails to match germline, which may point to a read error. The genes are TRBV11-3 and TRBJ1-1; no clear D. The CDR3 totals 14 residues. CDR1 and CDR2 (germline): SGHNT, YENEEA. CDR3 nucleotides: TGTGCCAGCAGCCCGTACGGACGGCAGACTGAAGCTTCCTTT. Encoded protein: CASSPYGRQTEASF.

This clonotype was observed a single time. Without the conserved terminal phenylalanine or tryptophan, this CDR3 likely stems from a read error. The rearrangement links TRBV4-3 to TRBJ2-3; 11 bases line up with TRBD1. The CDR3 sequence is 15 residues long. Germline V gene sequence: CDR1 LGHNA, CDR2 YSLEER. The CDR3 DNA reads TGCGTCAGCAGTCTCGGGACAGGGGGGTCGGATACGCAGTATTTA. Amino acid sequence: CVSSLGTGGSDTQYL.

As regards this clonotype: Compared with germline, one end of the junction differs, possibly owing to a read error. This sequence joins TRBV20-1 and TRBJ2-3, with D possibly matching TRBD2 (5 bases). Germline V gives CDR1 DFQATT, CDR2 SNEGSKA (reference sequence). This CDR3 region has 14 residues. The CDR3: CSPRAEGPSGTQYF. The CDR3 DNA follows: TGTAGTCCTCGGGCCGAGGGCCCTTCGGGTACGCAGTATTTT.

On this clonotype: One junction end does not reproduce the germline sequence, and a read error may be involved. This CDR3 reads CASGHDGYSGANVLTF. Here the CDR3 DNA reads TGTGCCAGCGGCCACGATGGCTACTCTGGGGCCAACGTCCTGACTTTC. V gene TRBV4-2 combines with J gene TRBJ2-6; D uncertain. From germline, CDR1 is LGHNA and CDR2 YNFKEQ. The CDR3 loop spans 16 amino acids.

V is TRBV6-2 or TRBV6-3 and J is TRBJ1-1; D remains unclear. Trimming cost V 2 bases and J 0 bases, with 7 bases left between them. The CDR3 has 14 amino acids. Germline CDR1 reads MNHEY; CDR2 reads SVGEGT. The CDR3 spells CASSYPCVNTEAFF. The CDR3 DNA reads TGTGCCAGCAGTTACCCTTGCGTGAACACTGAAGCTTTCTTT.

Of note for this clonotype: This may be a read error: a much more frequent sequence differs by one nucleotide. The chain is built from TRBV28 and TRBJ1-2, with TRBD1 matching 12 bases. The ends lost 11 bases at V and 8 bases at J; junction bases unmatched: 12. Germline V gene data show CDR1 as MDHEN and CDR2 as SYDVKM. The CDR3 has 14 residues. In DNA form, the CDR3 reads TGTGCCGTAGATGAGGGACAGGGGGCGCGAGGCTACACCTTC. It encodes CAVDEGQGARGYTF.

This clonotype was seen a single time. It may be a read error: a sequence one base away is much more abundant. V is TRBV5-1 and J is TRBJ2-3; D gene ambiguous. The CDR3 contains 14 residues. Germline loops: CDR1 SGHRS, CDR2 YFSETQ. DNA for the CDR3: TGCGCCAGCATCTTGGAACCAGGCACAGATACGCAGTATTTT. Residues: CASILEPGTDTQYF.

This rearrangement joins TRBV20-1 to TRBJ2-5, with D possibly being TRBD2 (6 bases). The CDR3 is made up of 15 amino acids. Germline-derived CDR1 and CDR2 are DFQATT and SNEGSKA (reference sequence). The CDR3 nucleotides read TGCTATGCTAGGCCGGGACTGGGATTTGGGGAGACCCAGTACTTC. Protein product: CYARPGLGFGETQYF.

In the case of this clonotype: An end of the junction does not agree with germline; a read error may underlie this. The chain has TRBV20-1 and TRBJ2-3; D gene unclear. The CDR3 extends over 15 amino acids. CDR1 is DFQATT, CDR2 SNEGSKA, per germline (reference sequence). CDR3 coding DNA: TGCAATGCTAGAGGTGCGGTTAGGGTGCCAGATACGCAGTATTTT. Protein product: CNARGAVRVPDTQYF.

The V call is TRBV7-3, the J call TRBJ2-1; D might be TRBD1 or TRBD2, each matching 5 bases. V was shortened by 5 bases and J by 14 bases, with 19 bases between the two germline ends. The germline V gene has CDR1 SGHTA and CDR2 FQGTGA. CDR3 length equals 13 residues. This CDR3 is CASSLIRGGEEFF. The CDR3 bases are TGTGCCAGCAGCCTTATACGGGGCGGAGAAGAGTTCTTC.

The chain uses TRBV20-1 and TRBJ2-1, with TRBD2 identical over 10 bases. V lost 0 bases, J lost 14 bases, and 13 bases stayed unmatched. The germline CDR1 and CDR2 sequences are DFQATT and SNEGSKA (reference sequence). This CDR3 contains 15 residues. The CDR3 loop reads CSARDRLAGFNEEFF. CDR3 nucleotide sequence: TGCAGTGCTAGAGATCGACTAGCGGGTTTTAATGAAGAGTTCTTC.

About this clonotype itself: The junction and the germline gene differ at one end; a read error may be behind it. The rearrangement joins TRBV6-5 to TRBJ1-1; 9 bases fit TRBD1. Germline V gives CDR1 MNHEY, CDR2 SVGAGI. The CDR3 sequence is 14 residues long. The chain's CDR3 is CASKGQGDKTEAFF. CDR3 in DNA: TGTGCCAGCAAGGGACAGGGAGATAAGACTGAGGCTTTCTTT.

This chain uses TRBV5-5 with TRBJ1-2; D might be TRBD1 (5 bases). V shed 8 bases and J shed 7 bases, with 21 bases lying between them. CDR1 and CDR2 from the germline V gene are SGHKS and YYEKEE (reference sequence). The CDR3 is 14 residues long. The chain's CDR3 is CARTPGEGPCGYTF. The CDR3 DNA reads TGTGCCAGAACCCCGGGAGAGGGGCCATGTGGCTACACCTTC.

In the case of this clonotype: The junction departs from germline at one end; a sequencing error may be responsible. The chain joins TRBV4-3 to TRBJ2-7; D is uncertain. This CDR3 has 13 amino acids. In germline, CDR1 is LGHNA, CDR2 YSLEER. The CDR3 here is CDSSPFPHYEQCF. CDR3 DNA sequence: TGCGACAGCAGCCCCTTCCCCCATTACGAGCAGTGCTTC.

For this clonotype: At one of its ends the junction is not consistent with the germline gene, which may arise from a read error. The CDR3 nucleotides read TGCAGTTCTTGGACTAGTGGGAGCTACGAGCAATACTTC. Protein: CSSWTSGSYEQYF. The chain is built from TRBV20-1 and TRBJ2-7; 7 bases match TRBD2. The CDR3 consists of 13 residues. CDR1 and CDR2 from the germline V gene are DFQATT and SNEGSKA (reference sequence).